These 12 T cell receptor beta chains originate from one sample sequenced in a study of CD8 T cells in Susac syndrome. Random hexamers were used to reverse transcribe an amount of roughly 0.45 to 1 ug RNA. TCRdb re-derived calls from the immunoSEQ multiplex PCR reads in MiXCR, one entry per CDR3 protein. The profile shows around 170,000 distinct CDR3 sequences, approximately 95% of them singletons. Source material: CD4+ T cells from PBMCs. The receptors were gathered from a human donor with Susac syndrome.

This chain uses TRBV19 with TRBJ1-2; D ambiguous. The CDR3 runs to 13 residues. With 7 bases removed from V and 6 bases from J, the gap between germline ends came to 15 bases. Germline V gene lookup returns CDR1 LNHDA and CDR2 SQIVND (reference sequence). The CDR3 loop reads CASTDGFGHGYTF. The CDR3, as DNA: TGTGCCAGTACCGATGGATTCGGACATGGCTACACCTTC.

The genes are TRBV30 and TRBJ1-1; tentative D call: TRBD1 (6 bases). The germline V and J ends were trimmed by 0 bases and 7 bases, with 21 bases remaining between them. The V gene's germline CDR1 is GTSNPN and CDR2 SVGIG (reference sequence). The CDR3 length is 16 residues. CDR3 sequence (DNA): TGTGCCTGGAGTGTTCCGACAGGTTGGGTTCTCGTTGAAGCTTTCTTT. Translated, it gives CAWSVPTGWVLVEAFF.

The V gene is TRBV14, the J gene TRBJ2-5; 7 positions agree with TRBD2. Germline trimming cut 2 bases from V and 3 bases from J; bases unmatched to any gene: 3. CDR1 is SGHDN, CDR2 FVKESK, per germline. CDR3 size: 14 residues. The DNA for the CDR3 is TGTGCCAGCAGCCAAACGGGAGGAGAAGAGACCCAGTACTTC. This gives the protein CASSQTGGEETQYF.

The V and J genes are TRBV20-1 and TRBJ1-4; no definite D call. Trimming left V 2 bases short and J 0 bases short, with 7 bases between. This CDR3 is built from 14 residues. Germline loops: CDR1 DFQATT, CDR2 SNEGSKA (reference sequence). DNA of the CDR3: TGCAGTGCTAGACGACCATCAACTAATGAAAAACTGTTTTTT. It encodes CSARRPSTNEKLFF.

The rearrangement joins TRBV27 to TRBJ2-7; TRBD1 matches at 8 bases. Germline-derived CDR1 and CDR2 are MNHEY and SMNVEV (reference sequence). The ends lost 3 bases at V and 5 bases at J; junction bases unmatched: 3. The CDR3 has 13 residues. Here the CDR3 DNA reads TGTGCCAGCAGTTTTCAGGGGGCCCACGAGCAGTACTTC. Protein product: CASSFQGAHEQYF.

The chain recombines TRBV9 with TRBJ2-3; 12 bases are shared with TRBD2. The CDR3 is 15 amino acids. Germline loops: CDR1 SGDLS, CDR2 YYNGEE. Trimming cost V 0 bases and J 10 bases; bases outside gene matches: 6. The CDR3 spells CASSVDLAGGSPQYF. CDR3 sequence (DNA): TGTGCCAGCAGCGTAGATCTAGCGGGGGGGTCCCCGCAGTATTTT.

V and J are TRBV28 and TRBJ2-3; a possible D gene is TRBD1 (6 bases). The CDR3 consists of 13 residues. Germline CDR1 is MDHEN and CDR2 is SYDVKM. V lost 7 bases and J lost 4, with 12 bases in between. CDR3 protein: CASIQGGSDTQYF. The DNA for the CDR3 is TGTGCCAGCATACAGGGTGGTTCAGATACGCAGTATTTT.

The chain joins TRBV18 to TRBJ2-7, with D perhaps matching TRBD1 (6 bases). The germline V gene encodes CDR1 KGHSH and CDR2 LQKENI. This CDR3 spans 14 amino acids. V was clipped by 6 bases and J by 2 bases, with 14 bases between them. Written as DNA, the CDR3 is TGTGCCAGCTCGGAACAGGGACGTCCCTACGAGCAGTACTTC. Its protein is CASSEQGRPYEQYF.

V gene TRBV7-2 combines with J gene TRBJ2-3; D not certain. The CDR3 length is 15 residues. Trimming pared 2 bases from V and 2 bases from J, leaving 11 bases between. The germline CDR1 and CDR2 sequences are SGHTA and FQGNSA. The DNA of the CDR3 is TGTGCCAGCAGCTTATTGGACGCAAACACAGATACGCAGTATTTT. As protein: CASSLLDANTDTQYF.

This clonotype occurred once. CDR3 in DNA: TGTGCCAGCAGCTTAAGAGTCGGGGGCAACGTCGCAGATACGCAGTATTTT. It codes for CASSLRVGGNVADTQYF. V gene TRBV7-9 combines with J gene TRBJ2-3, with D perhaps TRBD1 or TRBD2 (6 bases each). Looked up from germline, CDR1 is SEHNR and CDR2 is FQNEAQ (reference sequence). V lost 2 bases, J lost 4 bases, and 19 bases lay in between. This CDR3 spans 17 amino acids.

V is TRBV3-1 and J is TRBJ1-2, with TRBD1 matching over 7 bases. This CDR3 spans 13 amino acids. Germline CDR1 reads LGHDT; CDR2 reads YNNKEL (reference sequence). The trim removed 3 bases at V and 6 bases at J, leaving 4 bases unmatched. The CDR3 is CASSHLGQDGYTF. DNA for the CDR3: TGTGCCAGCAGCCACCTTGGACAGGATGGCTACACCTTC.

A few counts support this clonotype. The V gene is TRBV9, the J gene TRBJ2-5; D uncertain. The CDR3 is 13 amino acids. The germline CDR1 and CDR2 sequences are SGDLS and YYNGEE. V gave up 0 bases and J gave up 4 bases, with 7 bases separating them. Written as DNA, the CDR3 is TGTGCCAGCAGCGTAGGAGGTGGAGAGACCCAGTACTTC. Translated, it gives CASSVGGGETQYF.